A selection of T cell receptor beta chains follows, all from one sample in a study of radiotherapy plus CTLA-4 blockade in lung cancer. Generated by immunoSEQ multiplex PCR, the TCRdb table keeps only in-frame clones and is missing some. The profile covers roughly 55,000 clones, with less than 75% appearing a single time and around 8% taken by the ten largest. The starting material was peripheral blood, obtained from a patient treated with radiotherapy plus ipilimumab. The receptors stem from a human donor with non-small cell lung cancer whose response to radiotherapy plus ipilimumab could not be evaluated. Both conserved end residues are part of each CDR3. The order of the fields is D gene, clone size, V gene, CDR3 length, J gene, CDR3 DNA, CDR3 protein. A D gene is named only where the DNA matches it firmly. Size is omitted from some rows. Given values are once, few, many or a class for expanded clones.

D: TRBD1; size: few; V: TRBV2; length: 14; J: TRBJ1-6; DNA: TGTGCCAGCAGTGAATCAGGGGGTCTTTCGGCCCTCCACTTT; CDR3: CASSESGGLSALHF
D: TRBD1; size: -; V: TRBV28; length: 16; J: TRBJ2-7; DNA: TGTGCCAGCAGTGTTCCGCCGGGACAGGGTCGCTACGAGCAGTACTTC; CDR3: CASSVPPGQGRYEQYF
D: -; size: -; V: TRBV25-1; length: 13; J: TRBJ1-6; DNA: TGTGCCAGCAGTACCGGAGTGAATTCACCCCTCCACTTT; CDR3: CASSTGVNSPLHF
D: TRBD1; size: few; V: TRBV4-1; length: 17; J: TRBJ2-2; DNA: TGCGCCAGCAGCCCCGCTGGCGGGACAGGGAACACCGGGGAGCTGTTTTTT; CDR3: CASSPAGGTGNTGELFF
D: -; size: -; V: TRBV19; length: 15; J: TRBJ2-3; DNA: TGTGCCAGTACCAGAGAGATGGGCAAGGCAGATACGCAGTATTTT; CDR3: CASTREMGKADTQYF
D: TRBD1; size: few; V: TRBV30; length: 13; J: TRBJ1-2; DNA: TGTGCCTGGGGGTACAGGGGGGACTATGGCTACACCTTC; CDR3: CAWGYRGDYGYTF
D: -; size: -; V: TRBV5-6; length: 14; J: TRBJ2-3; DNA: TGTGCCAGCAGCTCACAGGCGAGCACAGATACGCAGTATTTT; CDR3: CASSSQASTDTQYF
D: TRBD1; size: few; V: TRBV28; length: 13; J: TRBJ1-2; DNA: TGTGCCAGCAGTGAAGGGACAGGGTATGGCTACACCTTC; CDR3: CASSEGTGYGYTF
D: TRBD1; size: few; V: TRBV11-3; length: 15; J: TRBJ1-5; DNA: TGTGCCAGCAGCCCAGGGACAGGGGGGAATCAGCCCCAGCATTTT; CDR3: CASSPGTGGNQPQHF
D: TRBD1; size: -; V: TRBV7-9; length: 14; J: TRBJ1-1; DNA: TGTGCCAGCAGGCTACAGGGGGCACGCACTGAAGCTTTCTTT; CDR3: CASRLQGARTEAFF
D: -; size: -; V: TRBV5-1; length: 15; J: TRBJ1-2; DNA: TGCGCCAGCAGCTTGGACCAGTTTATTAACTATGGCTACACCTTC; CDR3: CASSLDQFINYGYTF
D: TRBD2; size: -; V: TRBV30; length: 14; J: TRBJ2-1; DNA: TGTGCCTGGAGGGTGTCTAGCGGCTACAATGAGCAGTTCTTC; CDR3: CAWRVSSGYNEQFF
D: TRBD1; size: -; V: TRBV2; length: 15; J: TRBJ2-1; DNA: TGTGCCAGCAGTGAAATTTGGGACAGATCGAATGAGCAGTTCTTC; CDR3: CASSEIWDRSNEQFF
D: -; size: -; V: TRBV19; length: 12; J: TRBJ1-1; DNA: TGTGCCAGTCCGGACAGATCGACTGAAGCTTTCTTT; CDR3: CASPDRSTEAFF
D: -; size: -; V: TRBV5-4; length: 14; J: TRBJ1-1; DNA: TGTGCCAGCAGCTTGGGGTGGGGGGACACTGAAGCTTTCTTT; CDR3: CASSLGWGDTEAFF
D: -; size: few; V: TRBV11-1; length: 13; J: TRBJ2-2; DNA: TGTGCCAGCAGCTTAGACAGGCCCGGGGAGCTGTTTTTT; CDR3: CASSLDRPGELFF
D: TRBD2; size: -; V: TRBV5-4; length: 16; J: TRBJ2-1; DNA: TGTGCCAGCAGCCTTCTAGCGGGGGGGCGATTAAATGAGCAGTTCTTC; CDR3: CASSLLAGGRLNEQFF
D: TRBD2; size: -; V: TRBV5-1; length: 14; J: TRBJ2-7; DNA: TGCGCCAGCAGCTCGTGGGGGGGTATAGACGAGCAGTACTTC; CDR3: CASSSWGGIDEQYF
D: -; size: -; V: TRBV18; length: 12; J: TRBJ2-1; DNA: TGTGCCAGCTCACCATACTATGATGAGCAGTTCTTC; CDR3: CASSPYYDEQFF
D: TRBD1; size: -; V: TRBV6-9; length: 15; J: TRBJ2-7; DNA: TGTGCCAGCAGAAACCGGGACAGGGACCACTACGAGCAGTACTTC; CDR3: CASRNRDRDHYEQYF
D: TRBD1; size: -; V: TRBV7-2; length: 15; J: TRBJ2-7; DNA: TGTGCCAGCAGCTCCGGGACAGGGCTTCAGTACGAGCAGTACTTC; CDR3: CASSSGTGLQYEQYF
D: TRBD1; size: -; V: TRBV7-9; length: 15; J: TRBJ1-5; DNA: TGTGCCAGCAGCCACTCGACAGGGGACAATCAGCCCCAGCATTTT; CDR3: CASSHSTGDNQPQHF
D: -; size: once; V: TRBV18; length: 14; J: TRBJ2-3; DNA: TGTGCCAGCTCACCACTTCAGTTCGCAGATACGCAGTATTTT; CDR3: CASSPLQFADTQYF
D: TRBD2; size: -; V: TRBV7-9; length: 16; J: TRBJ2-7; DNA: TGTGCCAGCAGCTCGGGGGCGGCGGGAGGCACCTACGAGCAGTACTTC; CDR3: CASSSGAAGGTYEQYF
D: -; size: -; V: TRBV18; length: 17; J: TRBJ1-1; DNA: TGTGCCAGCTCACTTCAGGGGCCTCTTTATTCGAACACTGAAGCTTTCTTT; CDR3: CASSLQGPLYSNTEAFF
D: -; size: -; V: TRBV27; length: 14; J: TRBJ1-5; DNA: TGTGCCGCTCCTTGGGGCCGATCAAATCAGCCCCAGCATTTT; CDR3: CAAPWGRSNQPQHF
D: -; size: -; V: TRBV7-2; length: 15; J: TRBJ2-2; DNA: TGTGCCAGCAGCTTAGCCCCAGGGGTGAACGGGGAGCTGTTTTTT; CDR3: CASSLAPGVNGELFF
D: -; size: -; V: TRBV6-6; length: 14; J: TRBJ1-1; DNA: TGTGCCAGCAGTTACCCCTCAGGGAACACTGAAGCTTTCTTT; CDR3: CASSYPSGNTEAFF
D: TRBD1; size: -; V: TRBV6-6; length: 14; J: TRBJ2-7; DNA: TGTGCCAGCAGCCCCCGGGACAGGGGAGGCGAGCAGTACTTC; CDR3: CASSPRDRGGEQYF
D: -; size: -; V: TRBV2; length: 13; J: TRBJ1-5; DNA: TGTGCCAGCAGTGAAAACAAGAATCAGCCCCAGCATTTT; CDR3: CASSENKNQPQHF
D: -; size: -; V: TRBV20-1; length: 11; J: TRBJ2-7; DNA: TGCAGTGCCCCGAGCTCCTACGAGCAGTACTTC; CDR3: CSAPSSYEQYF
D: TRBD1; size: -; V: TRBV9; length: 14; J: TRBJ2-5; DNA: TGTGCCAGCAGCTTAACAGTGACAGGGGAGACCCAGTACTTC; CDR3: CASSLTVTGETQYF
D: TRBD1; size: -; V: TRBV5-6; length: 16; J: TRBJ2-5; DNA: TGTGCCAGCAGCTTAACAGGGGGTCCCTCGGGCGAGACCCAGTACTTC; CDR3: CASSLTGGPSGETQYF
D: TRBD1; size: -; V: TRBV14; length: 14; J: TRBJ2-3; DNA: TGTGCCAGCAGCCGCGAGACAGGGACAGATACGCAGTATTTT; CDR3: CASSRETGTDTQYF
D: -; size: -; V: TRBV18; length: 16; J: TRBJ2-7; DNA: TGTGCCAGCTCACCACGGACACCCTCGACCCACTACGAGCAGTACTTC; CDR3: CASSPRTPSTHYEQYF
D: -; size: -; V: TRBV30; length: 13; J: TRBJ1-1; DNA: TGTGCCTGGAGTCCAGGGGCCGGAACTGAAGCTTTCTTT; CDR3: CAWSPGAGTEAFF
D: TRBD2; size: -; V: TRBV10-1; length: 18; J: TRBJ2-7; DNA: TGCGCCAGCAGTGAGTCAGGACTAGCGGGGGGGCATGCCTACGAGCAGTACTTC; CDR3: CASSESGLAGGHAYEQYF
D: -; size: -; V: TRBV28; length: 14; J: TRBJ2-7; DNA: TGTGCCAGCAGTTTGCCGGGTCGGGTCTACGAGCAGTACTTC; CDR3: CASSLPGRVYEQYF